These T cell receptor beta chains were read from a single sample in a study of cytotoxic CD8 clonotypes in ibrutinib-treated CLL. Only in-frame clones appear in the TCRdb table, and some are missing; sequencing was by immunoSEQ multiplex PCR. The sample has fewer than 400,000 clones; roughly 70% are singletons. The source material was PBMCs, sampled after 36 months of ibrutinib treatment. The source of these receptors is a human donor with chronic lymphocytic leukemia. Both conserved end residues are part of each CDR3. The D gene is left open where the match is weak. Clone size appears in some rows only: once, few, many, or a class for an expanded clone.

abundance	d_gene	v_gene	j_gene	CDR3aa	CDR3nt
NA	NA	TRBV10-3	TRBJ1-6	CAISGQVFNSPLHF	TGTGCCATCAGTGGACAGGTTTTTAATTCACCCCTCCACTTT
NA	TRBD1	TRBV15	TRBJ2-7	CATSRASPGQLGEQYF	TGTGCCACCAGCAGAGCATCTCCGGGACAGTTAGGCGAGCAGTACTTC
NA	TRBD2	TRBV4-2	TRBJ2-7	CASSQAGLAGGPDEQYF	TGTGCCAGCAGCCAGGCGGGACTAGCGGGAGGGCCGGACGAGCAGTACTTC
NA	NA	TRBV4-1	TRBJ1-2	CASSEVGWVGYTF	TGCGCCAGCAGCGAAGTGGGTTGGGTTGGCTACACCTTC
NA	NA	TRBV9	TRBJ1-2	CASSVYGGSYGYTF	TGTGCCAGCAGCGTATATGGGGGAAGCTATGGCTACACCTTC
NA	TRBD2	TRBV2	TRBJ2-7	CASSETSGREQYF	TGTGCCAGCAGTGAAACTAGCGGGCGCGAGCAGTACTTC
NA	NA	TRBV2	TRBJ2-3	CASSVSGVVDTQYF	TGTGCCAGCAGTGTCTCGGGAGTGGTAGATACGCAGTATTTT
NA	TRBD1	TRBV28	TRBJ1-1	CASSPFWAGGRARDTEAFF	TGTGCCAGCAGTCCCTTTTGGGCAGGGGGCCGCGCGCGCGACACTGAAGCTTTCTTT
NA	NA	TRBV19	TRBJ2-7	CASTAGRGYEQYF	TGTGCCAGTACTGCAGGCAGGGGCTACGAGCAGTACTTC
NA	NA	TRBV10-3	TRBJ2-7	CAIRMGTYEQYF	TGTGCCATCAGAATGGGTACCTACGAGCAGTACTTC
NA	TRBD2	TRBV2	TRBJ2-3	CASSEMGGRTDTQYF	TGTGCCAGCAGTGAAATGGGCGGGAGGACAGATACGCAGTATTTT
NA	NA	TRBV6-1	TRBJ1-6	CASKGSGGTSLPLHF	TGTGCCAGCAAGGGATCGGGCGGTACGTCTTTACCCCTCCACTTT
NA	NA	TRBV5-1	TRBJ2-3	CASSLEGYPTDTQYF	TGCGCCAGCAGCTTGGAGGGGTATCCCACAGATACGCAGTATTTT
NA	NA	TRBV7-9	TRBJ1-1	CASSLDGERSTEAFF	TGTGCCAGCAGCTTAGATGGGGAAAGGTCCACTGAAGCTTTCTTT
NA	NA	TRBV11-2	TRBJ2-7	CASSLVPGDYEQYF	TGTGCCAGCAGCTTAGTACCGGGTGACTACGAGCAGTACTTC
few	TRBD2	TRBV7-9	TRBJ2-4	CASSYLAGETNIQYF	TGTGCCAGCAGCTATCTAGCGGGAGAAACAAACATTCAGTACTTC
once	NA	TRBV7-2	TRBJ2-2	CASSFLWGDTGELFF	TGTGCCAGCAGCTTCCTGTGGGGCGACACCGGGGAGCTGTTTTTT
NA	TRBD2	TRBV10-3	TRBJ2-7	CAISETSGSRRLGEQYF	TGTGCCATCAGTGAAACTAGCGGGAGCCGGAGGTTGGGTGAGCAGTACTTC
NA	TRBD2	TRBV14	TRBJ2-7	CASSRGPPRGVSAQYF	TGTGCCAGCAGCCGAGGCCCCCCGCGGGGGGTCTCGGCGCAGTACTTC
NA	NA	TRBV9	TRBJ2-7	CASSSRPSYEQYF	TGTGCCAGCAGCTCACGCCCATCCTACGAGCAGTACTTC
NA	TRBD1	TRBV6-1	TRBJ2-5	CASRHVGQGAETQYF	TGTGCCAGCAGGCACGTAGGACAGGGGGCGGAGACCCAGTACTTC
NA	NA	TRBV18	TRBJ1-2	CASSPTALYGYTF	TGTGCCAGCTCACCCACAGCGCTCTATGGCTACACCTTC
NA	TRBD1	TRBV4-1	TRBJ2-1	CASSDRDRGGLEQFF	TGCGCCAGCAGCGACCGGGACAGGGGCGGTCTTGAGCAGTTCTTC
once	NA	TRBV25-1	TRBJ2-7	CASSEKVRLGAYEQYF	TGTGCCAGCAGTGAAAAGGTTCGACTTGGGGCCTACGAGCAGTACTTC
NA	TRBD1	TRBV5-4	TRBJ2-7	CASSQTGGTYEQYF	TGTGCCAGCAGCCAGACAGGGGGAACCTACGAGCAGTACTTC
NA	TRBD1	TRBV11-1	TRBJ1-2	CASSFGGTGDSGYTF	TGTGCCAGCAGCTTCGGCGGGACAGGGGATTCAGGCTACACCTTC
NA	NA	TRBV13	TRBJ2-7	CASSLDDSRTYEQYF	TGTGCCAGCAGCTTAGACGACAGTAGAACCTACGAGCAGTACTTC
NA	NA	TRBV6-5	TRBJ2-7	CASRNGQHYEQYF	TGTGCCAGCAGGAACGGACAGCACTACGAGCAGTACTTC
NA	TRBD2	TRBV29-1	TRBJ2-7	CSVETPGLARTYEQYF	TGCAGCGTTGAAACTCCGGGACTAGCGAGAACCTACGAGCAGTACTTC
NA	TRBD1	TRBV7-9	TRBJ2-7	CASSLAGGVDEQYF	TGTGCCAGCAGCTTAGCAGGGGGCGTGGACGAGCAGTACTTC
NA	NA	TRBV10-2	TRBJ1-5	CASSASSLSNQPQHF	TGCGCCAGCAGTGCAAGCTCCCTGAGCAATCAGCCCCAGCATTTT
NA	NA	TRBV7-2	TRBJ2-7	CASSSFPSYEQYF	TGTGCCAGCAGCTCGTTCCCCTCCTACGAGCAGTACTTC
NA	TRBD1	TRBV11-2	TRBJ2-5	CASSHSQGIQETQYF	TGTGCCAGCAGCCATTCACAGGGGATACAAGAGACCCAGTACTTC
NA	NA	TRBV9	TRBJ2-7	CASSVLPVTEQYF	TGTGCCAGCAGCGTATTGCCGGTTACGGAGCAGTACTTC
NA	TRBD1	TRBV29-1	TRBJ2-7	CSVEGTGGHDLGEQYF	TGCAGCGTTGAAGGGACAGGGGGACATGACCTAGGAGAGCAGTACTTC
few	NA	TRBV4-2	TRBJ2-3	CASSLGGPMSTDTQYF	TGTGCCAGCAGCCTGGGGGGCCCGATGAGCACAGATACGCAGTATTTT
once	TRBD1	TRBV28	TRBJ2-7	CASRHSGTGMGEQYF	TGTGCCAGCAGACATTCCGGGACAGGGATGGGCGAGCAGTACTTC
NA	NA	TRBV19	TRBJ2-7	CASSIDDVTGYEQYF	TGTGCCAGTAGTATAGATGACGTGACCGGCTACGAGCAGTACTTC
NA	NA	TRBV5-1	TRBJ1-3	CASSFLSHRGGNTIYF	TGCGCCAGCAGCTTCCTCTCGCACCGTGGCGGAAACACCATATATTTT
NA	TRBD2	TRBV7-2	TRBJ2-7	CASSAPAGDEQYF	TGTGCCAGCAGCGCCCCGGCGGGGGACGAGCAGTACTTC
NA	NA	TRBV13	TRBJ2-5	CASSLARISGQETQYF	TGTGCTAGCAGCTTAGCGAGAATTAGCGGACAAGAGACCCAGTACTTC
NA	NA	TRBV7-8	TRBJ2-7	CASSPGGTGVYEQYF	TGTGCCAGCAGCCCTGGGGGGACTGGAGTCTACGAGCAGTACTTC
few	TRBD1	TRBV28	TRBJ2-7	CASNRGPQYEQYF	TGTGCCAGCAACAGGGGGCCACAGTACGAGCAGTACTTC
NA	NA	TRBV2	TRBJ1-2	CASTVGPRGYTF	TGTGCCAGCACCGTAGGACCGAGGGGCTACACCTTC
NA	NA	TRBV7-9	TRBJ2-4	CASSLGSRGAMNIQYF	TGTGCCAGCAGCTTAGGTAGCAGGGGGGCGATGAACATTCAGTACTTC
NA	NA	TRBV18	TRBJ2-4	CASSPSALAKNIQYF	TGTGCCAGCTCTCCTTCTGCCCTAGCCAAAAACATTCAGTACTTC
NA	TRBD2	TRBV5-1	TRBJ2-3	CASSGPSGRVGTDTQYF	TGCGCCAGCAGCGGGCCTAGCGGGAGGGTCGGCACAGATACGCAGTATTTT
NA	TRBD1	TRBV18	TRBJ1-2	CASSKDREAYGYTF	TGTGCCAGCTCAAAGGACAGGGAGGCCTATGGCTACACCTTC
NA	NA	TRBV13	TRBJ1-2	CASSPRGSANHGYTF	TGTGCCAGCAGCCCCCGGGGCTCTGCCAATCATGGCTACACCTTC
NA	TRBD1	TRBV5-6	TRBJ2-3	CASTRTGSTDTQYF	TGTGCCAGCACCCGGACAGGGAGCACAGATACGCAGTATTTT
once	TRBD1	TRBV28	TRBJ1-2	CASSLFGQAPNYGYTF	TGTGCCAGCAGTTTGTTCGGACAGGCTCCTAACTATGGCTACACCTTC
NA	NA	TRBV4-3	TRBJ2-7	CASSSGTRDEQYF	TGCGCCAGCAGCTCGGGGACGCGAGACGAGCAGTACTTC